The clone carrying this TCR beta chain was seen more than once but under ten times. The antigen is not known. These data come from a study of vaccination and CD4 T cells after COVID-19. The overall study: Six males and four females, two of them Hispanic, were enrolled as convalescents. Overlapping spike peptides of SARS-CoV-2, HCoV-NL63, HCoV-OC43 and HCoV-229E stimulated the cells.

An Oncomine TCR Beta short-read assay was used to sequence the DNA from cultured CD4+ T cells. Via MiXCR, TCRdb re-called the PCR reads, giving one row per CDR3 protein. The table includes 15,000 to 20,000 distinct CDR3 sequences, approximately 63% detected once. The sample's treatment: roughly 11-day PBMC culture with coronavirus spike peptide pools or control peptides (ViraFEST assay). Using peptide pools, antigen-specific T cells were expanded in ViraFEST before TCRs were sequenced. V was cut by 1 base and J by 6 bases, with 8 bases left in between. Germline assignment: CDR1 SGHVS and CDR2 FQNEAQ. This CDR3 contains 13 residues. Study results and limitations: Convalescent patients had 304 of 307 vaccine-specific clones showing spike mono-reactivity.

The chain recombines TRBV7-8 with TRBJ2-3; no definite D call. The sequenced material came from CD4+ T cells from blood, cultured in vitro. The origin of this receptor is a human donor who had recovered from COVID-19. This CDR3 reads CASSLGVLDTQYF. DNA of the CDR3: TGTGCCAGCAGCTTAGGAGTTTTGGATACGCAGTATTTT.